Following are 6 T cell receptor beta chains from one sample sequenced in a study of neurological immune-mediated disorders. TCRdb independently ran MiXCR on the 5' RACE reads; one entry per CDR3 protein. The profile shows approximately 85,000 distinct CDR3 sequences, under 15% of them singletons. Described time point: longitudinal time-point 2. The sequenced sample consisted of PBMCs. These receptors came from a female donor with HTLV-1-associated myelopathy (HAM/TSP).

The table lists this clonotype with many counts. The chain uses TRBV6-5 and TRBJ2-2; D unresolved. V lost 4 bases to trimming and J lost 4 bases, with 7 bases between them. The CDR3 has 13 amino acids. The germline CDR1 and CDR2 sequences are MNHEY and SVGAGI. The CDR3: CASSWRITGELFF. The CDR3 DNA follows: TGTGCCAGCAGTTGGCGGATCACCGGGGAGCTGTTTTTT.

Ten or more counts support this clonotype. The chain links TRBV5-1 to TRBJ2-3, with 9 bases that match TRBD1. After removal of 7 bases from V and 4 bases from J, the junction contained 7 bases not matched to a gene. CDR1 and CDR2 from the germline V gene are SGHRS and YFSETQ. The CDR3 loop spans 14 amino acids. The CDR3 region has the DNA TGCGCCAGCGGCTGGGACAGGGCGGCAGATACGCAGTATTTT. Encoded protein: CASGWDRAADTQYF.

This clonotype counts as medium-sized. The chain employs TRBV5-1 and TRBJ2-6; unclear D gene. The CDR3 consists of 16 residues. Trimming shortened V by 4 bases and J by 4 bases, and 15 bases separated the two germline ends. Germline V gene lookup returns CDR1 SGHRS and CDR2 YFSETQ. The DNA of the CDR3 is TGCGCCAGCAGCCCTGGACGGAGCCTGGGGGCCAACGTCCTGACTTTC. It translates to CASSPGRSLGANVLTF.

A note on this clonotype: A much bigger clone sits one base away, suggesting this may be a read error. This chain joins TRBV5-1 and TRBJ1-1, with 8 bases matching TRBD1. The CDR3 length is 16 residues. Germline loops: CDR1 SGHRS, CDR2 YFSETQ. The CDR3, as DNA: TGCGCCAGCAGCCTTGGACAGGGAAAGATGAACACTGAAGATTTCTTT. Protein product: CASSLGQGKMNTEDFF.

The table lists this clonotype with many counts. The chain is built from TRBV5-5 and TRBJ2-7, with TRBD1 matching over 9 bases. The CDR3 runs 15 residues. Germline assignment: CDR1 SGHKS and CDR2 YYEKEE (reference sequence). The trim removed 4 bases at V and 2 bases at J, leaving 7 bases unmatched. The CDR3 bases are TGTGCCAGCAGCCTCCTGGGACAGGGTACCTACGAGCAGTACTTC. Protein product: CASSLLGQGTYEQYF.

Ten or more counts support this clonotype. The CDR3 DNA reads TGTGCCAGCAGCCTCGTGGAGGTACCGACTTCACCCCTCCACTTT. This sequence encodes CASSLVEVPTSPLHF. J is TRBJ1-6 and V is TRBV5-6; D is undetermined. V gave up 4 bases and J gave up 9 bases, with 17 bases separating them. CDR1 SGHDT and CDR2 YYEEEE come from the germline V gene. CDR3 length equals 15 residues.